The clone carrying this TCR beta chain was detected many times. Its antigen remains unidentified. Trimming stripped 1 base from V and 4 bases from J, with 11 bases between. Germline V gene sequence: CDR1 LGHNA, CDR2 YNFKEQ. The CDR3 totals 15 residues. The data are from a study of CD8 T cells in ankylosing spondylitis. Findings and caveats of the study: It appeared that ankylosing spondylitis blood was characterized by a TCR beta motif of fewer than ten highly homologous variants.

TCRdb called the 5' RACE reads again in MiXCR, with one record for every CDR3 protein. This table has about 540,000 distinct CDR3 sequences, about 13% appearing once. Sequencing input: blood, either unsorted or a sorted T cell fraction (not recorded which). The J gene is TRBJ2-1, the V gene TRBV4-2; D remains ambiguous. This TCR came from a male donor with ankylosing spondylitis. In DNA, the CDR3 is TGTGCCAGCAGCCAAGTTGATAGTAGTTACAATGAGCAGTTCTTC. Amino acid sequence: CASSQVDSSYNEQFF.